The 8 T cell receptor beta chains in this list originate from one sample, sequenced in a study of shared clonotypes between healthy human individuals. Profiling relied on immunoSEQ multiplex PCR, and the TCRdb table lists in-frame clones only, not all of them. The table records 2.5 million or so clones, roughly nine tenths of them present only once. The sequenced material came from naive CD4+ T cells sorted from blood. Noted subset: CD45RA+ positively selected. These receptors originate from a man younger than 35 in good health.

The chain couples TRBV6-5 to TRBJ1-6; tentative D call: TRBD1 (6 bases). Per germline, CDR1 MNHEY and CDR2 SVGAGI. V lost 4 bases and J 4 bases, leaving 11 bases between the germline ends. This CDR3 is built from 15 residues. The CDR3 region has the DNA TGTGCCAGCAGTTCCATCGACAGGTATAATTCACCCCTCCACTTT. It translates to CASSSIDRYNSPLHF.

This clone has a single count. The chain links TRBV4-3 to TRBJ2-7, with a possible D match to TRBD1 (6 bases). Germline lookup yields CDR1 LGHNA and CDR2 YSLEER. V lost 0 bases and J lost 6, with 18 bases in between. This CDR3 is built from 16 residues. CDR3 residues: CASSQDELGQFGEQYF. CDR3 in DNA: TGCGCCAGCAGCCAAGATGAACTGGGACAATTCGGCGAGCAGTACTTC.

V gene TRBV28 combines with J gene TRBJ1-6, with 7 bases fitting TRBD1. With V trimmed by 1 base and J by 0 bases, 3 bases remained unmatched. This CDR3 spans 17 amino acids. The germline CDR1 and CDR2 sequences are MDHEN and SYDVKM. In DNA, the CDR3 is TGTGCCAGCAGTTTATACAGGGGACTCTCCTATAATTCACCCCTCCACTTT. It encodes CASSLYRGLSYNSPLHF.

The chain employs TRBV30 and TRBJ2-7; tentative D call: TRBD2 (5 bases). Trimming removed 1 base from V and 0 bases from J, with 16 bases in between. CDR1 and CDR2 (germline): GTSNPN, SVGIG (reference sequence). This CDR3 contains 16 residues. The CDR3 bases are TGTGCCTGGAGTGACGGACTCTATCAGAGCTCCTACGAGCAGTACTTC. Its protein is CAWSDGLYQSSYEQYF.

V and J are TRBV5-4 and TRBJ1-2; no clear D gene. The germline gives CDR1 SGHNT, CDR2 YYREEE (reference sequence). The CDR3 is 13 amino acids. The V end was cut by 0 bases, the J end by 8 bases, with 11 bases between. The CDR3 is CASSLATIHGYTF. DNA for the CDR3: TGTGCCAGCAGCTTGGCGACAATCCACGGCTACACCTTC.

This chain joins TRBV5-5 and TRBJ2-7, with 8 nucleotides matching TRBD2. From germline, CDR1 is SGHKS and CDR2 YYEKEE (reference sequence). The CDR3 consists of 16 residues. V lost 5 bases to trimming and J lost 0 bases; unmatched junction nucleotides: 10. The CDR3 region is CASRPTSGLISYEQYF. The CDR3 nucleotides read TGTGCCAGCAGACCTACTAGCGGCCTTATCTCCTACGAGCAGTACTTC.

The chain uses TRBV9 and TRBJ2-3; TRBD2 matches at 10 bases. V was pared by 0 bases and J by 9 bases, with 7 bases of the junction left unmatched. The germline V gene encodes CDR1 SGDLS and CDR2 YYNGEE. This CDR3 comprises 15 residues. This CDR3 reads CASSVVPSGRETQYF. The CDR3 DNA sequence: TGTGCCAGCAGCGTAGTCCCTAGCGGGAGAGAAACGCAGTATTTT.

In nucleotides, the CDR3 is TGTGCCAGTAGTCCCCCGGACGAATATGGCTACACCTTC. The encoded protein is CASSPPDEYGYTF. The chain has TRBV19 and TRBJ1-2; no definite D call. The CDR3 is 13 residues long. Trimming cost V 5 bases and J 5 bases, with 12 bases left between them. Germline V CDR1 and CDR2: LNHDA, SQIVND (reference sequence).